This record covers a single T cell receptor beta chain. What it binds is unknown. This record belongs to a study of T cell responses to AZD1222 COVID-19 vaccine. Notes on the study in general: Repertoires in all cases were sampled only once the peak T cell response had passed. An increase in Spike-specific TCR breadth and depth was observed after two AZD1222 doses. Most donors were white British, females outnumbered males, and clonal diversity was possibly underestimated.

Data came from immunoSEQ multiplex PCR; TCRdb stores just in-frame clones and leaves some out. The top ten clones hold about 3.4% of a sample with 70,000 to 100,000 clones, about 94% of them seen once. This TCR came from an adult who received the AZD1222 COVID-19 vaccine. This material consisted of peripheral blood, taken 28 days after the second AZD1222 dose.

The CDR3 DNA reads TGTGCCTGGAGTGCCGACCATGAGCAGTTCTTC. This encodes CAWSADHEQFF. The chain couples TRBV30 to TRBJ2-1; no definite D call. This CDR3 is built from 11 residues. Germline V gives CDR1 GTSNPN, CDR2 SVGIG (reference sequence). V gave up 1 base and J gave up 8 bases, with 6 bases separating them.